The 18 T cell receptor beta chains reported below all come from one sample, sequenced in a study of Graves' ophthalmopathy and Graves' hyperthyroidism. Amplification of TCR beta CDR3 regions used RNA transcripts. After a first-round RT-PCR with HTBI primers, a second-round multiplex PCR was run. MiXCR, applied by TCRdb to the multiplex PCR reads, yields one record per CDR3 protein. Here the sample spans under 350,000 distinct CDR3 sequences, roughly 16% being singletons. The source material was peripheral blood. The receptors here all came from an adult man with Graves' ophthalmopathy.

This clonotype occurred many times. V and J are TRBV6-4 and TRBJ1-5, with D uncertain. V was clipped by 0 bases and J by 2 bases, with 14 bases between them. The CDR3 has 17 amino acids. Germline CDR1 MRHNA, CDR2 SNTAGT. The CDR3, as DNA: TGTGCCAGCAGTGACTCTACAAGTAGCGACGGCAATCAGCCCCAGCATTTT. The encoded protein is CASSDSTSSDGNQPQHF.

At least ten counts were recorded for this clonotype. The chain carries TRBV6-2 or TRBV6-3 and TRBJ2-7; D assignment may be TRBD1 or TRBD2 (7 bases each). Looked up from germline, CDR1 is MNHEY and CDR2 is SVGEGT. Trimming removed 0 bases from V and 6 bases from J, with 30 bases in between. The CDR3 contains 20 residues. The CDR3 DNA is TGTGCCAGCAGTTACTCTACAGGGGCCAGGGGTAGCGGGCCCCGAGGCGAGCAGTACTTC. Translation: CASSYSTGARGSGPRGEQYF.

At least ten counts were recorded for this clonotype. V is TRBV7-8 and J is TRBJ1-6; 11 positions agree with TRBD1. The CDR3 runs to 16 residues. Germline CDR1 is SGHVS and CDR2 is FQNEAQ. Trimming removed 5 bases from V and 10 bases from J; junction bases left unmatched: 10. The CDR3, as DNA: TGTGCCAGCAGCCCAAACCGGGACAGGGGGGGATCACCCCTCCACTTT. Amino acid sequence: CASSPNRDRGGSPLHF.

This clonotype was seen ten or more times. This chain connects TRBV12-3 or TRBV12-4 to TRBJ2-7; TRBD2 agrees at 11 bases. V was clipped by 5 bases and J by 1 base; unmatched bases: 7. This CDR3 region has 16 residues. The CDR3 loop reads CASSQRGTSGSYEQYF. For the CDR3, the DNA is TGTGCCAGCAGTCAACGTGGGACTAGCGGTTCCTACGAGCAGTACTTC.

This clonotype was seen at least ten times. An end of the junction differs from the germline gene, which may be a read error. The chain uses TRBV20-1 and TRBJ2-2, with D possibly matching TRBD2 (5 bases). This CDR3 comprises 13 residues. The germline gives CDR1 DFQATT, CDR2 SNEGSKA (reference sequence). The CDR3 DNA sequence: TGCAGTGCTACCAGTTCCGACACCGGGAAGCTGTTTTTT. Its translation: CSATSSDTGKLFF.

This clonotype was detected many times. The V call is TRBV5-6, the J call TRBJ2-5, with TRBD2 matching over 13 bases. The V gene's germline CDR1 is SGHDT and CDR2 YYEEEE. There are 16 residues in the CDR3. With V trimmed by 4 bases and J by 4 bases, 7 bases remained unmatched. The CDR3 sequence is CASSLGLAGVGETQYF. For the CDR3, the DNA is TGTGCCAGCAGCCTCGGACTAGCGGGAGTTGGAGAGACCCAGTACTTC.

This clonotype was counted at least ten times. The chain is built from TRBV7-3 and TRBJ2-7; D remains unclear. CDR3 length: 15 amino acids. The germline CDR1 and CDR2 sequences are SGHTA and FQGTGA. Trimming removed 6 bases from V and 2 bases from J, with 17 bases in between. The CDR3 protein is CASSLGSGPTYEQYF. CDR3 DNA sequence: TGTGCCAGCAGTCTAGGAAGTGGACCTACCTACGAGCAGTACTTC. Together with reference TRBV7-3 and TRBJ2-7, the CDR3 gives the full variable domain: GAGVSQTPSNKVTEKGKYVELRCDPISGHTALYWYRQSLGQGPEFLIYFQGTGAADDSGLPNDRFFAVRPEGSVSTLKIQRTERGDSAVYLCASSLGSGPTYEQYFGPGTRLTVT.

V and J are TRBV30 and TRBJ2-7; D unresolved. The CDR3 sequence is 13 residues long. Trimming shortened V by 0 bases and J by 4 bases, and 10 bases separated the two germline ends. Looked up from germline, CDR1 is GTSNPN and CDR2 is SVGIG (reference sequence). CDR3 amino acids: CAWSVTVSYEQYF. The CDR3 coding sequence is TGTGCCTGGAGTGTAACCGTTTCTTACGAGCAGTACTTC.

At least ten counts were recorded for this clonotype. The V and J genes are TRBV15 and TRBJ1-5, with D possibly TRBD1 on 6 matching bases. The ends were cut back, 3 bases at V and 2 bases at J, with 14 bases in the middle. CDR3 length: 16 amino acids. Per the germline V gene, CDR1 is LNHNV and CDR2 is YYDKDF (reference sequence). CDR3 DNA: TGTGCCACCAGCAGCGGGGGGGCGCGGCGCAATCAGCCCCAGCATTTT. Its protein product is CATSSGGARRNQPQHF. Full variable domain (missing parts from reference TRBV15 and TRBJ1-5): DAMVIQNPRYQVTQFGKPVTLSCSQTLNHNVMYWYQQKSSQAPKLLFHYYDKDFNNEADTPDNFQSRRPNTSFCFLDIRSPGLGDTAMYLCATSSGGARRNQPQHFGDGTRLSIL.

This clonotype was detected many times. The rearrangement joins TRBV7-2 to TRBJ2-5; D unresolved. Germline V gene data show CDR1 as SGHTA and CDR2 as FQGNSA. The CDR3 has 16 amino acids. Deletions cut 7 bases from V and 6 bases from J, with 24 bases between. DNA of the CDR3: TGTGCCAGCAAACCCCGGGTGCAGGATAGTTTGAAGACCCAGTACTTC. It is translated as CASKPRVQDSLKTQYF.

V usage is TRBV11-2 and J usage is TRBJ1-1; a weak D match, TRBD1 (6 bases). Germline values: CDR1 SGHAT, CDR2 FQNNGV. Between the trimmed V and J ends, which lost 0 bases and 7 bases, there was a span of 15 bases. The CDR3 is 15 amino acids. In nucleotides, the CDR3 is TGTGCCAGCAGCTTAGATCCTTTGGGGGCGGGTGAAGCTTTCTTT. The encoded protein is CASSLDPLGAGEAFF.

The sample holds a few counts of this clonotype. V gene TRBV6-1 combines with J gene TRBJ2-7, with TRBD1 identical over 9 bases. Germline V gene data show CDR1 as MNHNS and CDR2 as SASEGT. The J segment lost 5 bases and the V segment lost 6 bases, leaving 8 bases of the junction unmatched. CDR3 length equals 14 residues. The CDR3 DNA is TGTGCCAGCAGCCAAGGGACAGGGCTCCACGAGCAGTACTTC. Translation gives CASSQGTGLHEQYF.

V gene TRBV12-3 or TRBV12-4 combines with J gene TRBJ1-6; TRBD1 might be the D (5 bases). The CDR3 contains 14 residues. V gave up 7 bases and J gave up 6 bases, with 13 bases separating them. CDR3 sequence reads: CASTPQRGNSPLHF. The CDR3 DNA follows: TGTGCCAGCACCCCCCAAAGGGGTAATTCACCCCTCCACTTT.

J is TRBJ1-2 and V is TRBV28, with D uncertain. CDR3 length: 13 amino acids. CDR1 and CDR2 from the germline V gene are MDHEN and SYDVKM. Trimming cost V 5 bases and J 0 bases, with 7 bases left between them. CDR3: CASSDHANYGYTF. CDR3 sequence (DNA): TGTGCCAGCAGTGACCACGCTAACTATGGCTACACCTTC.

This clonotype was recorded at least ten times. The chain carries TRBV29-1 and TRBJ2-7, with no clear D. Trimming took 3 bases from V and 0 from J, leaving 3 bases between them. Germline lookup yields CDR1 SQVTM and CDR2 ANQGSEA. The CDR3 loop spans 11 amino acids. The CDR3 nucleotides read TGCAGCGTTGAGGGCTCCTACGAGCAGTACTTC. Its translation: CSVEGSYEQYF.

To note about this clonotype: This may be a read error: a much more frequent sequence differs by one nucleotide. This rearrangement joins TRBV7-2 to TRBJ1-6; TRBD1 might be the D (5 bases). CDR3 size: 15 residues. Germline assignment: CDR1 SGHTA and CDR2 FQGNSA. The CDR3 here is CASSLVGDNYSPPHF. The CDR3 DNA is TGTGCCAGCAGCTTAGTGGGGGATAACTATTCACCCCCCCACTTT.

In its sample, this clonotype was seen many times. V is TRBV7-9 and J is TRBJ1-3; no firm D call. V was cut by 8 bases and J by 1 base, with 12 bases left in between. Looked up from germline, CDR1 is SEHNR and CDR2 is FQNEAQ (reference sequence). The CDR3 is 14 amino acids. CDR3 sequence reads: CASGGYLSGNTIYF. CDR3 in DNA: TGTGCCAGCGGAGGTTATCTTTCTGGAAACACCATATATTTT.

This clonotype showed up many times. V usage is TRBV9 and J usage is TRBJ2-7; D uncertain. The V end lost 0 bases, the J end lost 1 base, and 8 bases lay between the germline ends. CDR1 is SGDLS and CDR2 is YYNGEE in the germline V gene. CDR3 length equals 14 residues. CDR3 in DNA: TGTGCCAGCAGCGTAGGGGTCGCATCCTACGAGCAGTACTTC. Translating it yields CASSVGVASYEQYF.